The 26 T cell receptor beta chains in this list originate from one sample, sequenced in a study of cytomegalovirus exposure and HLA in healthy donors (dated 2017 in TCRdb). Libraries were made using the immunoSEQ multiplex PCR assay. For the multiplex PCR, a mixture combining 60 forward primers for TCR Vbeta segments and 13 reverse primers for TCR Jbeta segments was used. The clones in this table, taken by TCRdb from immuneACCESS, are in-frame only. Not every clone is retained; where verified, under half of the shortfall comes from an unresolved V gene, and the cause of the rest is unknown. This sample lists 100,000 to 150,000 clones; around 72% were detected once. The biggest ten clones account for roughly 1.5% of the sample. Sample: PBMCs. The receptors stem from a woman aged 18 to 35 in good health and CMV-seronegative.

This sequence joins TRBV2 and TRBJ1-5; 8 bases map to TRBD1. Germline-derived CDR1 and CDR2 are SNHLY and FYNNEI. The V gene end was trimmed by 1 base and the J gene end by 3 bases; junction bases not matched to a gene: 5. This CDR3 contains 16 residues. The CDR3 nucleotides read TGTGCCAGCAGTGAAGAGGACAGGGAGGACAATCAGCCCCAGCATTTT. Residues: CASSEEDREDNQPQHF.

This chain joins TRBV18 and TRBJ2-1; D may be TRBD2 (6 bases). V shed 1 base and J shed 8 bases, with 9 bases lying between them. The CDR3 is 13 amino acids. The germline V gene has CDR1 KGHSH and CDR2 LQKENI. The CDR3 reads CASSPRREDEQFF. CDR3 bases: TGTGCCAGCTCACCACGAAGGGAGGATGAGCAGTTCTTC.

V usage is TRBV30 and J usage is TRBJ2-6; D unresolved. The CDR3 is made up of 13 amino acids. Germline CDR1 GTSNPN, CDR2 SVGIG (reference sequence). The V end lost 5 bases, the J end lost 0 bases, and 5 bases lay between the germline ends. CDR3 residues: CAWAASGANVLTF. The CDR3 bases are TGTGCCTGGGCGGCCTCTGGGGCCAACGTCCTGACTTTC.

The CDR3 sequence: CASSSDRLAGAFF. The CDR3 DNA follows: TGTGCCAGCAGCTCCGACCGACTGGCGGGCGCTTTCTTT. This chain links TRBV14 with TRBJ1-1; no clear D. CDR1 and CDR2 (germline): SGHDN, FVKESK. Trimming left V 5 bases short and J 11 bases short, with 18 bases between. This CDR3 is built from 13 residues.

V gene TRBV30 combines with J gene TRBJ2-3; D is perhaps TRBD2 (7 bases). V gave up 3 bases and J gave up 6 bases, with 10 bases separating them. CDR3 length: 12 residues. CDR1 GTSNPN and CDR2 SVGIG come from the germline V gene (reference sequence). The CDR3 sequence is CAWSRGGDTQYF. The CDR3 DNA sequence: TGTGCCTGGAGCAGGGGAGGGGATACGCAGTATTTT.

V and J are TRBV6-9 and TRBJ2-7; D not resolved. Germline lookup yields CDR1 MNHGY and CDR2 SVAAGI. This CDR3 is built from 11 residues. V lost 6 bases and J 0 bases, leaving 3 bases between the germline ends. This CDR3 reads CASRHSYEQYF. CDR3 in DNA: TGTGCCAGCAGACACTCCTACGAGCAGTACTTC.

As DNA, the CDR3 is TGTGCCTGGAGCCAGGAGACCCAGTACTTC. Amino acids: CAWSQETQYF. This chain joins TRBV30 and TRBJ2-5; D unresolved. V was trimmed by 3 bases and J by 5 bases, leaving 4 bases between them. Germline lookup yields CDR1 GTSNPN and CDR2 SVGIG (reference sequence). This CDR3 is built from 10 residues.

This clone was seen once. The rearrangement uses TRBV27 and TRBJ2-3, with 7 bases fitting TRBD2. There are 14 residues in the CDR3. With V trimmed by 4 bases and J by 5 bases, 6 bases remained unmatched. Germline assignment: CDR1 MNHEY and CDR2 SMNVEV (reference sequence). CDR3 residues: CASSWVAGVDTQYF. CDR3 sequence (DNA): TGTGCCAGCAGTTGGGTGGCGGGGGTAGATACGCAGTATTTT.

This CDR3 reads CASSDRTALGYTF. CDR3 nucleotide sequence: TGTGCCAGCAGCGACCGGACAGCCCTAGGCTACACCTTC. The V call is TRBV6-5, the J call TRBJ1-2; maybe TRBD1 (6 bases). V was clipped by 6 bases and J by 8 bases, with 16 bases between them. Germline loops: CDR1 MNHEY, CDR2 SVGAGI. The CDR3 runs to 13 residues.

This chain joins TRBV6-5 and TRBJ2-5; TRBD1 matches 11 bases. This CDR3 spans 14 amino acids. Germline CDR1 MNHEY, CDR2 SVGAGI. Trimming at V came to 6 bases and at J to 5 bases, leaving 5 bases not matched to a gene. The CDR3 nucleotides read TGTGCCAGCAGACCGGGACAGGGGGTCGAGACCCAGTACTTC. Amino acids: CASRPGQGVETQYF.

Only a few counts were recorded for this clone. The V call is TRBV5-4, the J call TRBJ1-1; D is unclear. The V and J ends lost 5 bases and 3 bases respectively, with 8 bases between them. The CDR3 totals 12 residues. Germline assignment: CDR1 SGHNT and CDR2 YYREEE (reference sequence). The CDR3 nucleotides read TGTGCCAGCAGGGGCGAGTACACTGAAGCTTTCTTT. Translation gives CASRGEYTEAFF.

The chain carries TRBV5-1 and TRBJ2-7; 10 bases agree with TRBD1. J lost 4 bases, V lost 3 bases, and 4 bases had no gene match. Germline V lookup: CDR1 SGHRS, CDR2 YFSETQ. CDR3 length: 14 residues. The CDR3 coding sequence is TGCGCCAGCAGCTCCCCGGGACAGGGGTACGAGCAGTACTTC. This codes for CASSSPGQGYEQYF.

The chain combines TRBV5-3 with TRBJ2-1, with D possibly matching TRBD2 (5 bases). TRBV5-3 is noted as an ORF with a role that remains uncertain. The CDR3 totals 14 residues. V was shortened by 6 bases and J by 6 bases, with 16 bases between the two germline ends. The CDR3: CARIGSSGSNEQFF. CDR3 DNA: TGTGCCAGAATAGGATCAAGCGGATCCAATGAGCAGTTCTTC.

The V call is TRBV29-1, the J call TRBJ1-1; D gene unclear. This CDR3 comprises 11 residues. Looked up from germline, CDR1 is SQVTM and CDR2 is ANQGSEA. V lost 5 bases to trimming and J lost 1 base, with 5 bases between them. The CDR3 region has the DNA TGCAGCGTTACGAGGAACACTGAAGCTTTCTTT. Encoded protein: CSVTRNTEAFF.

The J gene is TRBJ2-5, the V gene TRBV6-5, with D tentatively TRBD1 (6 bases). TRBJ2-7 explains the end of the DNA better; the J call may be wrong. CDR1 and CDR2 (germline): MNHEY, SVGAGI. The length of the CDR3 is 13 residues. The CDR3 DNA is TGTGCCAGCACTCGAGAAGGGGGCTACGAGCAGTACTTC. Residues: CASTREGGYEQYF.

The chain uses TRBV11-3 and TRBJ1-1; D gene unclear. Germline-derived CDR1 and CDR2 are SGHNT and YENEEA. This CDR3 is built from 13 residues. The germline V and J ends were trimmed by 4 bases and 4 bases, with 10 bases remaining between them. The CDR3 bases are TGTGCCAGCAGCTACGACGGCGGCACTGAAGCTTTCTTT. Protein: CASSYDGGTEAFF. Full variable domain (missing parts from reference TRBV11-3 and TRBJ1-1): EAGVVQSPRYKIIEKKQPVAFWCNPISGHNTLYWYLQNLGQGPELLIRYENEEAVDDSQLPKDRFSAERLKGVDSTLKIQPAELGDSAVYLCASSYDGGTEAFFGQGTRLTVV.

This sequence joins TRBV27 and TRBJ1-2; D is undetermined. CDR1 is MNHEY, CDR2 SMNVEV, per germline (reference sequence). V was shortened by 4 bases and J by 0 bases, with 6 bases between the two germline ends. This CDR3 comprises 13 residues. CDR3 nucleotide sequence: TGTGCCAGCAGTTCACATCCTAACTATGGCTACACCTTC. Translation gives CASSSHPNYGYTF.

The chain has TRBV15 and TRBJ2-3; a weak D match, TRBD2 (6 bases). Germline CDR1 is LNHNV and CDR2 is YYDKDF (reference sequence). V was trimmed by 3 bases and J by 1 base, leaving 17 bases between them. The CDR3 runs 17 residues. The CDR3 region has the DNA TGTGCCACCAGCAGCCAGGATGCCTGGGGGGGCACAGATACGCAGTATTTT. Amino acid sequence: CATSSQDAWGGTDTQYF.

The CDR3 DNA follows: TGTGCCATCCTAAACGAAACCGGGTCACTTCCCTACAATGAGCAGTTCTTC. It is translated as CAILNETGSLPYNEQFF. The gene calls are TRBV10-3 and TRBJ2-1, with D uncertain. Trimming shortened V by 8 bases and J by 2 bases, and 22 bases separated the two germline ends. Germline V gene sequence: CDR1 ENHRY, CDR2 SYGVKD. CDR3 length: 17 amino acids.

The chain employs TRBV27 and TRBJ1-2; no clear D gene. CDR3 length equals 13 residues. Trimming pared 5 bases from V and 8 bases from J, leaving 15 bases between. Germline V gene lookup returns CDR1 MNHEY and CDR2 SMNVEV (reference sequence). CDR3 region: CASSAAPLWGYTF. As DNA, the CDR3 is TGTGCCAGCAGTGCAGCGCCTCTATGGGGCTACACCTTC.

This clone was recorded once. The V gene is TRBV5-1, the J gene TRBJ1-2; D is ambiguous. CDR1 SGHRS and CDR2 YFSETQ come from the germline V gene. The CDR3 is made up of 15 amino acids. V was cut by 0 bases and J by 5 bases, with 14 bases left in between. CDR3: CASSLGGSESYGYTF. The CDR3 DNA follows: TGCGCCAGCAGCTTGGGTGGGAGCGAGTCATATGGCTACACCTTC.

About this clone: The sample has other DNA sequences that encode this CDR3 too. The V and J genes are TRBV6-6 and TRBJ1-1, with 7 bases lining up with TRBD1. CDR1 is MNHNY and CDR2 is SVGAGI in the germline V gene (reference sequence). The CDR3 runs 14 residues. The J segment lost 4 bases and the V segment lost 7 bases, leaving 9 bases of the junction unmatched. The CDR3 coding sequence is TGTGCCAGCACCCCGCAGGGGGAGAGCACTGAAGCTTTCTTT. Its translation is CASTPQGESTEAFF.

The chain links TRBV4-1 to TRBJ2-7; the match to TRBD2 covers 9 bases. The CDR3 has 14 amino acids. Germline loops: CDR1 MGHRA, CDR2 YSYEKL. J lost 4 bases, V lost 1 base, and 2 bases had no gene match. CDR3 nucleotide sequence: TGCGCCAGCAGCCAAGGGCTAGCGGGATACGAGCAGTACTTC. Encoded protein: CASSQGLAGYEQYF.

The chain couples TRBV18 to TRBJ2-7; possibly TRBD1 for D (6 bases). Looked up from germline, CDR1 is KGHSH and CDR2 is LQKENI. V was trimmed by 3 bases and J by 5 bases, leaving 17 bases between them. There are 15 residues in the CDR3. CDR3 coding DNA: TGTGCCAGCTCACCCCAAAACAGGGCGAGGAACGAGCAGTACTTC. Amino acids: CASSPQNRARNEQYF. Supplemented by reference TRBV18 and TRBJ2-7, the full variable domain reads NAGVMQNPRHLVRRRGQEARLRCSPMKGHSHVYWYRQLPEEGLKFMVYLQKENIIDESGMPKERFSAEFPKEGPSILRIQQVVRGDSAAYFCASSPQNRARNEQYFGPGTRLTVT.

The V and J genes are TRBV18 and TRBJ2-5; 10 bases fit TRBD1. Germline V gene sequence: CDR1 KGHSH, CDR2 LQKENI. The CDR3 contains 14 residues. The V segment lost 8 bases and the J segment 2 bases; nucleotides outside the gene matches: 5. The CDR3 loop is CASARDRGQETQYF. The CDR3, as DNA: TGTGCCAGCGCCCGGGACAGGGGTCAAGAGACCCAGTACTTC.

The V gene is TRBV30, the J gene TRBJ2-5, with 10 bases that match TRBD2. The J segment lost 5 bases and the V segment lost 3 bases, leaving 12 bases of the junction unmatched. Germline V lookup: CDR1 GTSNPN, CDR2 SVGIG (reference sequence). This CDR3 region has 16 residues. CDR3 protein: CAWSSWGKREGETQYF. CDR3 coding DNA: TGTGCCTGGAGCTCATGGGGAAAGCGGGAGGGGGAGACCCAGTACTTC.